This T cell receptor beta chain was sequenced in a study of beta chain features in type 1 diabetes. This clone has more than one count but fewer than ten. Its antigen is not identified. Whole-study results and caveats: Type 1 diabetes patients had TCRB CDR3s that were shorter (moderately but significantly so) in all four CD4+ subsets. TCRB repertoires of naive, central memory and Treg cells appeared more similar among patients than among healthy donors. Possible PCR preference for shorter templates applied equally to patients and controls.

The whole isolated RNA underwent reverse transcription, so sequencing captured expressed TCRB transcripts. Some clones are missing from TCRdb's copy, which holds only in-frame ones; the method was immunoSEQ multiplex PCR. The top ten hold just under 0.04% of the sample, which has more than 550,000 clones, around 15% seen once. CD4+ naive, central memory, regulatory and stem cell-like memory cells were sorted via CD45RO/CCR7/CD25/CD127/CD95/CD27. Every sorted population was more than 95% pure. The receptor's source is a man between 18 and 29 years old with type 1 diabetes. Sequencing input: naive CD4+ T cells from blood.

CDR3 in amino acids: CASSLEVGGTDTQYF. The DNA for the CDR3 is TGTGCCAGCAGCTTAGAAGTCGGGGGCACAGATACGCAGTATTTT. The V and J genes are TRBV7-6 and TRBJ2-3, with a tentative D call TRBD2 (5 bases). Per germline, CDR1 SGHVS and CDR2 FNYEAQ. Trimming shortened V by 1 base and J by 1 base, and 9 bases separated the two germline ends. CDR3 length: 15 residues.